These T cell receptor beta chains were read from a single sample in a study of T cells expressing NK-cell markers. TCRdb reanalyzed the 5' RACE reads, giving one entry per CDR3 protein sequence and no DNA. Recorded for this sample: about 150,000 distinct CDR3 sequences. Sequencing input: blood T cells: a sorted CD56 or NKG2C T cell subset, CD4+ or CD8+ T cells, or bulk PBMC T cells (not recorded which). These TCRs come from a man aged 18 to 29 in good health. Each CDR3 is given with its conserved first and last residue.

v_gene	j_gene	CDR3aa
TRBV29-1	TRBJ2-7	CSVPQGPYEQYF
TRBV5-1	TRBJ2-5	CASSLESIGGHETQYF
TRBV27	TRBJ2-5	CASSSPGQGDGETQYF
TRBV7-6	TRBJ1-1	CASSPLQGANTEAFF
TRBV24-1	TRBJ2-3	CATSDQSGTSTDTQYF
TRBV6-1	TRBJ2-2	CASRTAGTPNTGELFF
TRBV7-6	TRBJ2-3	CASSPLAGPADTQYF
TRBV6-2/TRBV6-3	TRBJ2-1	CASSYDAGEQFF
TRBV2	TRBJ2-3	CASSEDPGTSVSSTDTQYF
TRBV30	TRBJ2-2	CAWKDLVNTGELFF
TRBV7-9	TRBJ1-5	CASSFGMEGQGNQPQHF
TRBV12-3/TRBV12-4	TRBJ1-4	CASSLRGGGDNEKLFF
TRBV29-1	TRBJ2-3	CSVEVQAGTQYF
TRBV29-1	TRBJ2-3	CSVWGSGGTRTDTQYF
TRBV4-3	TRBJ2-3	CASSQGPGTDTQYF
TRBV12-3/TRBV12-4	TRBJ2-3	CASSDLDLADTQYF
TRBV7-2	TRBJ2-5	CASKVGSNKETQYF
TRBV6-5	TRBJ2-2	CASSYSIYRLTNTGELFF
TRBV12-3/TRBV12-4	TRBJ2-1	CAIRSGNNYNEQFF
TRBV7-9	TRBJ1-5	CASSLRGGINQPQHF
TRBV28	TRBJ2-7	CASSLRQGWATYEQYF
TRBV9	TRBJ2-2	CASSGSQWGTGELFF
TRBV11-2	TRBJ2-3	CASSGQGTSSTDTQYF
TRBV27	TRBJ2-5	CASTTVGGETQYF
TRBV27	TRBJ2-1	CASSIVGTTLNEQFF
TRBV6-2/TRBV6-3	TRBJ2-2	CASSADAGELFF
TRBV20-1	TRBJ2-1	CSARDITSGRNEQFF
TRBV15	TRBJ2-3	CATSIKGSDTQYF
TRBV29-1	TRBJ2-1	CSVITSGSYNEQFF
TRBV20-1	TRBJ2-1	CSARDVRASYNEQFF
TRBV19	TRBJ1-6	CASSYGTGLGIPLHF
TRBV5-6	TRBJ2-5	CASSSEHKTGLETQYF
TRBV7-9	TRBJ2-1	CASTTGQGRNEQFF
TRBV7-9	TRBJ1-2	CASSQRTDGYTF
TRBV29-1	TRBJ2-5	CSVEPQLGETQYF
TRBV4-3	TRBJ2-1	CASSLDRYGYDEQFF
TRBV19	TRBJ1-1	CASSIQTGGTEAFF
TRBV5-1	TRBJ2-5	CASNPHPWDRGQETQYF
TRBV9	TRBJ2-1	CASSVGEWVSDEQFF
TRBV12-5	TRBJ2-4	CASGWTEGAKNIQYF
TRBV27	TRBJ2-3	CASSFEPLGDTQYF
TRBV24-1	TRBJ2-2	CATSDRGKLAGELFF
TRBV5-5	TRBJ2-7	CASSSPQREMYEQYF